The 17 T cell receptor beta chains below all came from one sample that was sequenced in a study of OX40 agonist ivuxolimab in advanced cancers. The repertoire was sequenced with immunoSEQ multiplex PCR; TCRdb's copy has only in-frame clones and lacks some. In the table there are over 45,000 clones, about 82% of which are singletons. The source material was CD4+ or CD8+ T cells sorted from blood, sampled in a trial of the OX40 agonist ivuxolimab. These receptors came from an adult with an advanced solid tumor such as melanoma, head and neck, liver or kidney cancer.

This clone appeared a few times. The V call is TRBV4-1, the J call TRBJ2-5; D may be TRBD2 (5 bases). This CDR3 is 13 amino acids long. V was pared by 5 bases and J by 4 bases, with 11 bases between. Per the germline V gene, CDR1 is MGHRA and CDR2 is YSYEKL. The CDR3 DNA is TGCGCCAGCAGCATAAGCGGAAGAGAGACCCAGTACTTC. Residues: CASSISGRETQYF.

This chain links TRBV9 with TRBJ1-3; a possible D gene is TRBD1 (6 bases). The CDR3 runs to 16 residues. The germline CDR1 and CDR2 sequences are SGDLS and YYNGEE. The V gene lost 4 bases and the J gene lost 1 base, with 15 bases spanning the gap. CDR3 amino acids: CASSPPTGTSGNTIYF. The CDR3 nucleotides read TGTGCCAGCAGCCCCCCAACAGGGACTTCTGGAAACACCATATATTTT.

The chain links TRBV6-1 to TRBJ1-5; D gene uncertain. The CDR3 contains 15 residues. From germline, CDR1 is MNHNS and CDR2 SASEGT. V lost 2 bases, J lost 9 bases, and 17 bases lay in between. In DNA form, the CDR3 reads TGTGCCAGCAGTGAATTAACTGACGTTTACGCGCCCCAGCATTTT. This encodes CASSELTDVYAPQHF.

V usage is TRBV5-4 and J usage is TRBJ1-1; 9 bases agree with TRBD1. Germline V gives CDR1 SGHNT, CDR2 YYREEE (reference sequence). Trimming cost V 5 bases and J 1 base; bases outside gene matches: 6. The CDR3 sequence is 15 residues long. CDR3 protein: CASRRDRAPNTEAFF. DNA of the CDR3: TGTGCCAGCAGGAGGGACAGGGCTCCGAACACTGAAGCTTTCTTT.

The CDR3 here is CASSLGQLNEQFF. CDR3 sequence (DNA): TGTGCCAGCAGCTTAGGACAGCTTAATGAGCAGTTCTTC. V and J are TRBV7-9 and TRBJ2-1, with D perhaps matching TRBD1 (5 bases). The CDR3 length is 13 residues. Germline V gene sequence: CDR1 SEHNR, CDR2 FQNEAQ (reference sequence). V was pared by 1 base and J by 7 bases, with 8 bases between.

The chain links TRBV7-8 to TRBJ2-1; the D is unclear. Germline V gene sequence: CDR1 SGHVS, CDR2 FQNEAQ. This CDR3 region has 14 residues. Trimming stripped 1 base from V and 6 bases from J, with 10 bases between. The CDR3 sequence is CASSLGRQSNEQFF. DNA of the CDR3: TGTGCCAGCAGCTTAGGTCGCCAAAGCAATGAGCAGTTCTTC.

This chain links TRBV5-6 with TRBJ1-2; 10 positions agree with TRBD1. The CDR3 is 13 amino acids. The V segment lost 3 bases and the J segment 8 bases; nucleotides outside the gene matches: 4. Germline V CDR1 and CDR2: SGHDT, YYEEEE. CDR3 residues: CASSSTGGRGYTF. The CDR3 DNA reads TGTGCCAGCAGCTCGACAGGGGGCCGCGGCTACACCTTC.

This clone was counted once. The chain combines TRBV7-2 with TRBJ2-7; a weak D match, TRBD1 (5 bases). V shed 6 bases and J shed 0 bases, with 12 bases lying between them. CDR3 length: 14 amino acids. CDR1 is SGHTA, CDR2 FQGNSA, per germline. CDR3 DNA: TGTGCCAGCAGGGTCGGGCAGGGCTCCTACGAGCAGTACTTC. Its protein is CASRVGQGSYEQYF.

The chain combines TRBV5-1 with TRBJ2-3; TRBD2 matches at 8 bases. With V trimmed by 3 bases and J by 1 base, 1 base remained unmatched. The CDR3 runs 14 residues. Germline CDR1 is SGHRS and CDR2 is YFSETQ. Here the CDR3 reads CASSSAGGTDTQYF. The DNA for the CDR3 is TGCGCCAGCAGCTCAGCGGGGGGCACAGATACGCAGTATTTT.

The chain uses TRBV2 and TRBJ2-2; tentative D call: TRBD2 (7 bases). Trimming stripped 4 bases from V and 0 bases from J, with 12 bases between. The CDR3 runs 16 residues. CDR1 and CDR2 from the germline V gene are SNHLY and FYNNEI. CDR3 sequence: CASSGGGSANTGELFF. The CDR3 nucleotides are TGTGCCAGCAGTGGGGGGGGCAGCGCGAACACCGGGGAGCTGTTTTTT.

This clone was seen a handful of times. Distinct nucleotide sequences in the sample also encode this CDR3. The rearrangement joins TRBV6-1 to TRBJ1-2; unclear D gene. There are 13 residues in the CDR3. Germline values: CDR1 MNHNS, CDR2 SASEGT. Trimming removed 3 bases at V and 7 bases at J, with 12 bases between. The CDR3: CASSEEVYAGYTF. DNA of the CDR3: TGTGCCAGCAGTGAGGAAGTCTATGCTGGCTACACCTTC.

The CDR3 is CASSPDGRFEKLFF. CDR3 nucleotides: TGTGCCAGCAGTCCGGACGGCCGGTTTGAAAAACTGTTTTTT. This chain joins TRBV7-8 and TRBJ1-4; D not resolved. V gave up 6 bases and J gave up 7 bases, with 15 bases separating them. The CDR3 runs 14 residues. Germline lookup yields CDR1 SGHVS and CDR2 FQNEAQ. The variable domain in full, completed from reference TRBV7-8 and TRBJ1-4, reads GAGVSQSPRYKVAKRGQDVALRCDPISGHVSLFWYQQALGQGPEFLTYFQNEAQLDKSGLPSDRFFAERPEGSVSTLKIQRTQQEDSAVYLCASSPDGRFEKLFFGSGTQLSVL.

The chain uses TRBV5-1 and TRBJ1-1, with unresolved D. Per the germline V gene, CDR1 is SGHRS and CDR2 is YFSETQ. The ends were cut back, 0 bases at V and 2 bases at J, with 5 bases in the middle. The length of the CDR3 is 13 residues. CDR3 in amino acids: CASSLDRNTEAFF. The CDR3 coding sequence is TGCGCCAGCAGCTTGGACAGAAACACTGAAGCTTTCTTT.

This clone was counted only a few times. The chain employs TRBV5-6 and TRBJ1-1; 9 nucleotides line up with TRBD1. The CDR3 sequence is 14 residues long. V lost 4 bases and J lost 9; bases outside the gene matches: 10. Germline CDR1 is SGHDT and CDR2 is YYEEEE. DNA for the CDR3: TGTGCCAGCAGCCCTTGGGACAGGGTAGCTAAAGCTTTCTTT. Translating gives CASSPWDRVAKAFF.

This clone turned up a few times. The chain uses TRBV5-1 and TRBJ1-6; tentative D call: TRBD1 (5 bases). V dropped 5 bases and J dropped 15 bases, with 30 bases sitting between them. CDR1 SGHRS and CDR2 YFSETQ come from the germline V gene. This CDR3 contains 17 residues. The CDR3 loop reads CASSPGRNGQQNWGLHF. CDR3 nucleotide sequence: TGCGCCAGCAGTCCGGGGCGAAATGGGCAGCAAAATTGGGGCCTCCACTTT.

The J gene is TRBJ1-1, the V gene TRBV2; maybe TRBD1 (6 bases). The CDR3 covers 15 residues. CDR1 is SNHLY, CDR2 FYNNEI, per germline. Trimming took 5 bases from V and 0 from J, leaving 13 bases between them. The CDR3 DNA sequence: TGTGCCAGCAGTCGCAGACAGGTGATGAACACTGAAGCTTTCTTT. This gives the protein CASSRRQVMNTEAFF.

CDR3 region: CASSRGAPGYNEQFF. CDR3 bases: TGTGCCAGCAGCCGAGGGGCTCCTGGCTACAATGAGCAGTTCTTC. The chain links TRBV9 to TRBJ2-1, with D possibly being TRBD1 or TRBD2 (5 bases each). Between the trimmed V and J ends, which lost 4 bases and 3 bases, there was a span of 14 bases. The CDR3 has 15 residues. Per the germline V gene, CDR1 is SGDLS and CDR2 is YYNGEE.